This T cell receptor beta chain is drawn from a study of a mutant IDH1 vaccine in newly diagnosed glioma. Time point in this sample: baseline, week 1 (first vaccination visit). Treatment in this sample: pre-vaccination baseline after standard-of-care therapy. Produced via immunoSEQ multiplex PCR; TCRdb's table is partial and in-frame only. The sample lists tens of thousands of clones, roughly 80% occurring once. V shed 4 bases and J shed 2 bases, with 12 bases lying between them. The CDR3 contains 14 residues. Germline V lookup: CDR1 SGDLS, CDR2 YYNGEE. The clonotype originates from a woman in her forties or fifties with glioma. This chain links TRBV9 with TRBJ1-1, with TRBD1 as a possible D gene (6 bases). The sample consisted of PBMCs, taken from a glioma patient treated with radiotherapy, temozolomide or both. Here the CDR3 reads CASSPETGNTEAFF. The CDR3 nucleotides read TGTGCCAGCAGCCCAGAGACAGGCAACACTGAAGCTTTCTTT.